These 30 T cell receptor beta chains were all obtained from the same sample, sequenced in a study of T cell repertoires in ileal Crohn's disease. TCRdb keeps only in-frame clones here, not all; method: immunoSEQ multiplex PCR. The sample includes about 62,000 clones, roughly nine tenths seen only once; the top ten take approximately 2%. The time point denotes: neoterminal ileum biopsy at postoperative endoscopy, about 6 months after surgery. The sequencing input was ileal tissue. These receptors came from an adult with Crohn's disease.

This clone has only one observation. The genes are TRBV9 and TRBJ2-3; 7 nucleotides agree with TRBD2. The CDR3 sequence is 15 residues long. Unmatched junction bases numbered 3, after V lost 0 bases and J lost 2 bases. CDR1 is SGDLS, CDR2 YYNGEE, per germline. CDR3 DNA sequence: TGTGCCAGCAGCGTAGGAGGGAGGGCCACAGATACGCAGTATTTT. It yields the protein CASSVGGRATDTQYF.

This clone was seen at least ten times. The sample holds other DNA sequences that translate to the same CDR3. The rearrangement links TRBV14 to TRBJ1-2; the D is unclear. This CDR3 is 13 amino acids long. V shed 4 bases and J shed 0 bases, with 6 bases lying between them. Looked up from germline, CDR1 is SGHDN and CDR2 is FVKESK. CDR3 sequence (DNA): TGTGCCAGCAGCCCCGGGACTAACTATGGCTACACCTTC. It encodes CASSPGTNYGYTF.

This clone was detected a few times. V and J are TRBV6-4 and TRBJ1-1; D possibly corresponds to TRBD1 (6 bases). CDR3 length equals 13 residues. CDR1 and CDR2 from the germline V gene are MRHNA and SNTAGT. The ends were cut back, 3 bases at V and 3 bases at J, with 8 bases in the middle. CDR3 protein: CASSEGAHTEAFF. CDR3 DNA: TGTGCCAGCAGTGAGGGGGCGCACACTGAAGCTTTCTTT.

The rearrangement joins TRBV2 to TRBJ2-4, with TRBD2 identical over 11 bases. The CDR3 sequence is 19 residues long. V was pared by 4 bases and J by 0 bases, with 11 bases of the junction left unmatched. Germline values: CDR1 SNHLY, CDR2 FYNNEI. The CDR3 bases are TGTGCCAGCAGTGCCGCTACTAGCGGGGGCCGGGTAGCCAAAAACATTCAGTACTTC. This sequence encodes CASSAATSGGRVAKNIQYF.

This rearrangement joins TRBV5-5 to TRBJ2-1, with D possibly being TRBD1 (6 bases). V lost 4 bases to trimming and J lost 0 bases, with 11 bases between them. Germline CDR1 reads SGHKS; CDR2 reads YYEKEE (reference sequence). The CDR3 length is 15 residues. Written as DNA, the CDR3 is TGTGCCAGCAGCGTCACAGGGAGCTCCTACAATGAGCAGTTCTTC. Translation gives CASSVTGSSYNEQFF.

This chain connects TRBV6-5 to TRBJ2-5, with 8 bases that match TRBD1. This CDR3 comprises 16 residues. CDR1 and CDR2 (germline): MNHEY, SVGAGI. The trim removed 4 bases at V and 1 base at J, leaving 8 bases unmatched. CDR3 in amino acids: CASSFPRGRPQETQYF. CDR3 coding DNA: TGTGCCAGCAGTTTCCCCAGGGGGCGCCCCCAAGAGACCCAGTACTTC.

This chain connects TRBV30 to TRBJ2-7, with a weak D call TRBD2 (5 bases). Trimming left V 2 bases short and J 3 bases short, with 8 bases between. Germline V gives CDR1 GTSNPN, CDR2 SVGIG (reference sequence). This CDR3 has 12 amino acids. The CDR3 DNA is TGTGCCTGGAGTTCCGGGGTCTACGAGCAGTACTTC. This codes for CAWSSGVYEQYF.

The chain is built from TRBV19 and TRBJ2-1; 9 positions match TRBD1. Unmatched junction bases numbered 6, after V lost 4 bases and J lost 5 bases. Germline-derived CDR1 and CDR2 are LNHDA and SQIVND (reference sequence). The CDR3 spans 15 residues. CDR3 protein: CASSTIGTGNNEQFF. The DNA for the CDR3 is TGTGCCAGTAGTACTATAGGGACAGGGAACAATGAGCAGTTCTTC.

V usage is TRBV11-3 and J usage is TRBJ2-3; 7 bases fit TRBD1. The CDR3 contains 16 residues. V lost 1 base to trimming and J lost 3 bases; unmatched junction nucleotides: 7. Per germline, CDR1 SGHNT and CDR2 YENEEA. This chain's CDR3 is CASSLGGTASTDTQYF. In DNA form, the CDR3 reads TGTGCCAGCAGCTTAGGGGGGACAGCGAGTACAGATACGCAGTATTTT.

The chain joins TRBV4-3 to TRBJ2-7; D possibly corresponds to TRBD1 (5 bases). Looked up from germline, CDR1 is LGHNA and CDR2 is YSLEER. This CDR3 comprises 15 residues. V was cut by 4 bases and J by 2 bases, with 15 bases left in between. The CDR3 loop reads CASSPQDRVAYEQYF. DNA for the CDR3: TGCGCCAGCAGCCCACAGGATCGAGTCGCCTACGAGCAGTACTTC.

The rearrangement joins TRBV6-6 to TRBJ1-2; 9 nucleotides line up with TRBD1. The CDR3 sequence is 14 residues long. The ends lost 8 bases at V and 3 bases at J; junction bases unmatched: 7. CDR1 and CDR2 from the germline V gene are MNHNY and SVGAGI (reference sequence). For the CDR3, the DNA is TGTGCCAGCGTACAGGGGGCATCGGACTATGGCTACACCTTC. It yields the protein CASVQGASDYGYTF.

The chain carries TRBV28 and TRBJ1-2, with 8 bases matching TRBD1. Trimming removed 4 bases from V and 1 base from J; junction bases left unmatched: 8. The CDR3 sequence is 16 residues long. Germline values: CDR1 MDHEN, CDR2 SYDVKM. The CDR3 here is CASSSTDRGDNYGYTF. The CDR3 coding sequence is TGTGCCAGCAGTTCCACTGACAGGGGCGATAACTATGGCTACACCTTC.

CDR3 protein: CASRPAGTAAYNEQFF. In DNA, the CDR3 is TGTGCCAGCAGGCCGGCCGGGACTGCGGCCTACAATGAGCAGTTCTTC. V is TRBV11-2 and J is TRBJ2-1; weak D call: TRBD2 (6 bases). The V end lost 6 bases, the J end lost 2 bases, and 17 bases lay between the germline ends. The CDR3 loop spans 16 amino acids. Germline V gene data show CDR1 as SGHAT and CDR2 as FQNNGV.

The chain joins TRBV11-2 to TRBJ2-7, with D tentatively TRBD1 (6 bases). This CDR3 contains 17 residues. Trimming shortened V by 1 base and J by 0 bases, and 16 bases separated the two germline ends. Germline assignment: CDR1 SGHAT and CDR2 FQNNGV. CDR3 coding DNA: TGTGCCAGCAGCTTAGGGCTTTGGACAGAGAGCTCCTACGAGCAGTACGTC. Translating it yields CASSLGLWTESSYEQYV.

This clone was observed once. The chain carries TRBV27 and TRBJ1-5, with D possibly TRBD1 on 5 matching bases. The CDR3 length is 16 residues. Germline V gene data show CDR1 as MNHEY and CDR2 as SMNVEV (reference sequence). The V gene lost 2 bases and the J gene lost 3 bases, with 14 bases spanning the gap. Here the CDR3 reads CASSLLSGKLNQPQHF. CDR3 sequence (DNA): TGTGCCAGCAGTTTACTGTCAGGGAAACTCAATCAGCCCCAGCATTTT.

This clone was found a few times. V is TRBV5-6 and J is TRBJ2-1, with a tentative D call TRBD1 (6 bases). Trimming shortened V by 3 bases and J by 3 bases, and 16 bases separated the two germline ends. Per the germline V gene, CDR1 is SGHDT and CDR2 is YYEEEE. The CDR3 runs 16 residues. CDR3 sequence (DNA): TGTGCCAGCAGCTCCGCCCACAGGGCAGACTACAATGAGCAGTTCTTC. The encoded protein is CASSSAHRADYNEQFF.

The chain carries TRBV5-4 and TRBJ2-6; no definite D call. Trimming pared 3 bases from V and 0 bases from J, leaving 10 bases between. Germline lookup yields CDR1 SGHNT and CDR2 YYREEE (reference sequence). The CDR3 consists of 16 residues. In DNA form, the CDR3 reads TGTGCCAGCAGCTCACACAGCAGCTCTGGGGCCAACGTCCTGACTTTC. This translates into CASSSHSSSGANVLTF. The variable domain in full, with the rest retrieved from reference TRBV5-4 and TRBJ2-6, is ETGVTQSPTHLIKTRGQQVTLRCSSQSGHNTVSWYQQALGQGPQFIFQYYREEENGRGNFPPRFSGLQFPNYSSELNVNALELDDSALYLCASSSHSSSGANVLTFGAGSRLTVL.

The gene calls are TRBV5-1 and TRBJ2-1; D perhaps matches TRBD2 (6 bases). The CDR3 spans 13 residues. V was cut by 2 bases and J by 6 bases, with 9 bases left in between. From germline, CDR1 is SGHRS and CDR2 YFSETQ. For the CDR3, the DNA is TGCGCCAGCAGCTTAGGAGGGAGCAATGAGCAGTTCTTC. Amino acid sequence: CASSLGGSNEQFF.

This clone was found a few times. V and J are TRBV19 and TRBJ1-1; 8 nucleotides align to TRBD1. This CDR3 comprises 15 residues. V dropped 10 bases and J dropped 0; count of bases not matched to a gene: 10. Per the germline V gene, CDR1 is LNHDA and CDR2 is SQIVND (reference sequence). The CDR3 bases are TGTGCCATCCAGGGGGCTTATCCGATGAACACTGAAGCTTTCTTT. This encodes CAIQGAYPMNTEAFF.

CDR3 residues: CASSGDGRENQPQHF. The CDR3 DNA sequence: TGCGCCAGCAGCGGGGACGGACGGGAGAATCAGCCCCAGCATTTT. The chain uses TRBV5-1 and TRBJ1-5; maybe TRBD1 (5 bases). The ends were cut back, 4 bases at V and 4 bases at J, with 15 bases in the middle. The V gene's germline CDR1 is SGHRS and CDR2 YFSETQ. This CDR3 has 15 amino acids. The full variable domain, completed using reference TRBV5-1 and TRBJ1-5, is KAGVTQTPRYLIKTRGQQVTLSCSPISGHRSVSWYQQTPGQGLQFLFEYFSETQRNKGNFPGRFSGRQFSNSRSEMNVSTLELGDSALYLCASSGDGRENQPQHFGDGTRLSIL.

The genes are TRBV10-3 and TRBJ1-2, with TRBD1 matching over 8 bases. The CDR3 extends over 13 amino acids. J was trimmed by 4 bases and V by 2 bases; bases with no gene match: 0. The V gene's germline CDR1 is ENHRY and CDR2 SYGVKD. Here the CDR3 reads CAISEGTGYGYTF. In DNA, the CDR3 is TGTGCCATCAGTGAGGGGACAGGCTATGGCTACACCTTC.

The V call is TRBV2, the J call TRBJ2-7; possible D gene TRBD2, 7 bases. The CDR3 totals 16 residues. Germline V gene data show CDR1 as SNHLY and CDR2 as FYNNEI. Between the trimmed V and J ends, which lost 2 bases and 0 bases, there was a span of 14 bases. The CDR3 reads CASSESGDILSYEQYV. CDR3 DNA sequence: TGTGCCAGCAGTGAAAGCGGGGACATACTCTCCTACGAGCAGTACGTC.

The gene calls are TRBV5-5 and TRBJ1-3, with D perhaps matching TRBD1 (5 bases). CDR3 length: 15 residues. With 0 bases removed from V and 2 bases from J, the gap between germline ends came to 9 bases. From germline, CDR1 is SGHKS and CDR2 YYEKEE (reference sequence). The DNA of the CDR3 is TGTGCCAGCAGCTTGGTATCAGGGACTGGAAACACCATATATTTT. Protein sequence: CASSLVSGTGNTIYF. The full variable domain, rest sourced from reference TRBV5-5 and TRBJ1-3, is DAGVTQSPTHLIKTRGQQVTLRCSPISGHKSVSWYQQVLGQGPQFIFQYYEKEERGRGNFPDRFSARQFPNYSSELNVNALLLGDSALYLCASSLVSGTGNTIYFGEGSWLTVV.

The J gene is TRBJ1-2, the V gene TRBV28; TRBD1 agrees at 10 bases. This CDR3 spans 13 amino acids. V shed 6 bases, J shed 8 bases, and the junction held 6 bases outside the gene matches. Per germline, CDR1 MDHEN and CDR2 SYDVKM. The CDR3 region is CASRRGQGWGYTF. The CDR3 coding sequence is TGTGCCAGCAGGCGGGGACAGGGGTGGGGCTACACCTTC.

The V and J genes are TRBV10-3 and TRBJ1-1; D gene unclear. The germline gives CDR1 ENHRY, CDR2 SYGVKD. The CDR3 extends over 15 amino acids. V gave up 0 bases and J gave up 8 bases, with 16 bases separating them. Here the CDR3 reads CAISESGRWQQEAFF. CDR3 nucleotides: TGTGCCATCAGTGAGTCCGGTCGTTGGCAACAGGAAGCTTTCTTT.

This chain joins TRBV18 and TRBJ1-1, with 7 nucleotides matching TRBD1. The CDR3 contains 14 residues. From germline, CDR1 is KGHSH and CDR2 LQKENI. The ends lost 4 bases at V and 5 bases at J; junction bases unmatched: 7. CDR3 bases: TGTGCCAGCTCACTTACTGACAGGGTAACTGAAGCTTTCTTT. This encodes CASSLTDRVTEAFF.

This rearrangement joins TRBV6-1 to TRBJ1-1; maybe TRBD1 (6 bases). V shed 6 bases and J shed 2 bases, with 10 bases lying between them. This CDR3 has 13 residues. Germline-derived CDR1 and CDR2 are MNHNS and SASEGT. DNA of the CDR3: TGTGCCAGCAGGGAGACAGGCAACACTGAAGCTTTCTTT. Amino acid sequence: CASRETGNTEAFF.

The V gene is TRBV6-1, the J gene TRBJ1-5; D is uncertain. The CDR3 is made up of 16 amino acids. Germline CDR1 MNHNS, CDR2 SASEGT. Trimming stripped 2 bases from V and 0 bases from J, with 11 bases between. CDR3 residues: CASSEPSVISNQPQHF. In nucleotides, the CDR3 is TGTGCCAGCAGTGAACCGTCGGTTATTAGCAATCAGCCCCAGCATTTT.

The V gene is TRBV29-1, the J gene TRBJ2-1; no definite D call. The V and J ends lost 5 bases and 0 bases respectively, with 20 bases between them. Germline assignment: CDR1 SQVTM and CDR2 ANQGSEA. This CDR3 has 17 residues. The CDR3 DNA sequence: TGCAGCGTTACCACCCCTTTCCGGCGCGGCTCCTACAATGAGCAGTTCTTC. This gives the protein CSVTTPFRRGSYNEQFF.

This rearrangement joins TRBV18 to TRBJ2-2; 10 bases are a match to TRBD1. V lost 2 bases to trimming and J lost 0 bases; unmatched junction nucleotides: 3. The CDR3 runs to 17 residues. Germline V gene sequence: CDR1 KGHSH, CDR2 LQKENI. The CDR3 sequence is CASSPYGQGANTGELFF. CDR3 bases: TGTGCCAGCTCACCATACGGACAGGGGGCGAACACCGGGGAGCTGTTTTTT.